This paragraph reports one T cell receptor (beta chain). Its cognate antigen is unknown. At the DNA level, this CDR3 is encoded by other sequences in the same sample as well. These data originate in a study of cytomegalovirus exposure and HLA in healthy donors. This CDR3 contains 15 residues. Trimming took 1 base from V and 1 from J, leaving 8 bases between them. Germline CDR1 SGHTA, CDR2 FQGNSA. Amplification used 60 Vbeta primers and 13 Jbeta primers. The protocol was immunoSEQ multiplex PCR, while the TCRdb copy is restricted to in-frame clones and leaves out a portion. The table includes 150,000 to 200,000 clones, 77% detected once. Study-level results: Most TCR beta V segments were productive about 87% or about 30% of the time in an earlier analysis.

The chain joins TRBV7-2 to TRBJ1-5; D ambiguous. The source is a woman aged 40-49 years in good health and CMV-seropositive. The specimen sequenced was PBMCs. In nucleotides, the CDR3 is TGTGCCAGCAGCTTAGTGGTCCGGAGCAATCAGCCCCAGCATTTT. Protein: CASSLVVRSNQPQHF.